Sequencing of this T cell receptor beta chain was carried out in a study of shared clonotypes between healthy human individuals. Across the study: Those who served as donors were a couple of women and a few men between the ages of 18 and 49.

Clones were read by immunoSEQ multiplex PCR, and TCRdb kept only the in-frame ones, dropping some. The sample includes fewer than 1 million clones, 96% seen only once; the top ten take about 0.25%. Points from the study as a whole: When compared with the clonotypes that were shared by all four sorted-subset donors, the non-shared clonotypes turned out to have lower generation probabilities.

Regarding this clone: Its antigen is still unknown.

Trimming cost V 4 bases and J 5 bases, with 9 bases left between them. CDR3 length equals 11 residues. The germline gives CDR1 SQVTM, CDR2 ANQGSEA. Only CD45RO-negative cells positively selected for CCR7 counted as naive CD8 cells, so terminally differentiated effector memory CD45RA+ cells were excluded. The TCR originated in a man between 25 and 39 years old in good health. The rearrangement links TRBV29-1 to TRBJ2-7, with no clear D. The sample taken for sequencing was naive CD8+ T cells sorted from blood. The CDR3 sequence is CSVGFEDEQYF. The CDR3 bases are TGCAGCGTTGGTTTTGAGGACGAGCAGTACTTC.